This is a list of T cell receptor beta chains from one sample in a study of Ad26.COV2.S vaccination and SARS-CoV-2 variants. Here immunoSEQ multiplex PCR was the method, and the copy in TCRdb shows in-frame clones only, minus some. This sample has about 440,000 clones, with roughly 89% found just once. The sample here was peripheral blood, taken in a trial of Ad26.COV2.S vaccine versus placebo. All receptors come from a person aged 18 to 65 who received the Ad26.COV2.S COVID-19 vaccine or a placebo. Both conserved end residues are part of each CDR3. D genes are given only for firm matches.

d_call j_call v_call cdr3_aa
TRBD1 TRBJ1-5 TRBV28 CASSPTDRNQPQHF
TRBD1 TRBJ1-1 TRBV5-1 CASSLGQAAVGTEAFF
- TRBJ2-1 TRBV14 CASSQDEREQFF
- TRBJ1-2 TRBV6-2/TRBV6-3 CASSSPGPINYGYTF
- TRBJ1-5 TRBV20-1 CSAREMGPQHF
- TRBJ1-6 TRBV5-4 CASSLGLGAQNSPLHF
- TRBJ2-7 TRBV19 CASSHGDQYEQYF
- TRBJ1-5 TRBV10-3 CAISDFNQPQHF
TRBD1 TRBJ1-1 TRBV6-6 CASSATGAPNEAFF
- TRBJ2-2 TRBV24-1 CATIGATGELFF
TRBD1 TRBJ1-1 TRBV7-2 CASSLDRGAEAFF
- TRBJ1-2 TRBV7-9 CASSEVLSFNYGYTF
TRBD1 TRBJ2-3 TRBV18 CASSPNPTGTDTQYF
TRBD1 TRBJ1-1 TRBV9 CASSEWTGDTEAFF
- TRBJ2-5 TRBV7-2 CASSYPGPETQYF
TRBD2 TRBJ2-3 TRBV7-8 CASSFRTSGSSDTQYF
TRBD1 TRBJ2-6 TRBV10-3 CAITGQGPANVLTF
- TRBJ1-1 TRBV5-5 CASMKRLEAFF